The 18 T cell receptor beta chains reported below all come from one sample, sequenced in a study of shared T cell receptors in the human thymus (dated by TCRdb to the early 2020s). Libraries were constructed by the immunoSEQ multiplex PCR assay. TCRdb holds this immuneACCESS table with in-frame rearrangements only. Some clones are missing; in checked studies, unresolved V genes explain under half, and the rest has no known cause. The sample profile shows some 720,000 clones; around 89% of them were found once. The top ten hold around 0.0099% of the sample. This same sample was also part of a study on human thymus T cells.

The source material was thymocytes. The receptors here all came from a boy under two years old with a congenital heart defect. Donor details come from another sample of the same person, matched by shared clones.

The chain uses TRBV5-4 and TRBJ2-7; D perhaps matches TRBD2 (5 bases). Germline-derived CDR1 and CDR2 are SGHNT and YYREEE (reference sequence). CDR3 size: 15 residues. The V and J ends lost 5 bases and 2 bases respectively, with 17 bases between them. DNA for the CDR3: TGTGCCAGCAGTTCCCGGAGTAGCGCCACCTACGAGCAGTACTTC. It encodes CASSSRSSATYEQYF.

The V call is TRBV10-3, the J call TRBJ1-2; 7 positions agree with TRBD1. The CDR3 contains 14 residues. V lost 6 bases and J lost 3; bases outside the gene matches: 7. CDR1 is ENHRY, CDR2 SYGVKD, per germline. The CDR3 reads CAIRDRQGYYGYTF. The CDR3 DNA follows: TGTGCCATCAGGGATAGACAGGGCTACTATGGCTACACCTTC.

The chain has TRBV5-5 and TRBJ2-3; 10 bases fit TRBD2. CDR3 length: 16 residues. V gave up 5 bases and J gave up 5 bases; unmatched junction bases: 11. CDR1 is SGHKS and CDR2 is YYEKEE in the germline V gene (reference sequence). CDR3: CASSHEREGRRDTQYF. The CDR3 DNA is TGTGCCAGCAGTCATGAGCGGGAGGGCCGGAGAGATACGCAGTATTTT.

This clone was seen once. CDR3 sequence reads: CASSATSGRKIYEQYF. DNA of the CDR3: TGTGCCAGCAGTGCGACTAGCGGGAGAAAAATCTACGAGCAGTACTTC. This rearrangement joins TRBV2 to TRBJ2-7; 12 positions match TRBD2. Germline CDR1 SNHLY, CDR2 FYNNEI. V was pared by 4 bases and J by 3 bases, with 7 bases of the junction left unmatched. This CDR3 has 16 residues.

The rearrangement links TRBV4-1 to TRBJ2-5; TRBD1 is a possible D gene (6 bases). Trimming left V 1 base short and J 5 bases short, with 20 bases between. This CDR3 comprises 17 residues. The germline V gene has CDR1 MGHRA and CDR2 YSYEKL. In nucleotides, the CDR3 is TGCGCCAGCAGCCAAGCGGGAACAGGGCCCGGCGGGGAGACCCAGTACTTC. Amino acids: CASSQAGTGPGGETQYF.

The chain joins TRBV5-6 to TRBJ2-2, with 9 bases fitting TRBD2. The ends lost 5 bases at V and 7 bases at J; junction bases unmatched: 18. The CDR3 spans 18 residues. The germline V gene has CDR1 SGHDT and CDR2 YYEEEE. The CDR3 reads CASSSKGLAGLPVGELFF. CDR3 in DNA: TGTGCCAGCAGTTCAAAGGGTCTAGCGGGACTCCCTGTCGGGGAGCTGTTTTTT.

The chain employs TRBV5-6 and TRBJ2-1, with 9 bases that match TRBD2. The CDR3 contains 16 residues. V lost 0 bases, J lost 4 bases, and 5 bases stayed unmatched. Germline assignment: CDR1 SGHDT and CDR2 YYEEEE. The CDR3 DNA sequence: TGTGCCAGCAGCTTGGCCGGGACTAGCCCTTACAATGAGCAGTTCTTC. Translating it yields CASSLAGTSPYNEQFF. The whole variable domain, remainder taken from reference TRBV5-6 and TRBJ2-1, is DAGVTQSPTHLIKTRGQQVTLRCSPKSGHDTVSWYQQALGQGPQFIFQYYEEEERQRGNFPDRFSGHQFPNYSSELNVNALLLGDSALYLCASSLAGTSPYNEQFFGPGTRLTVL.

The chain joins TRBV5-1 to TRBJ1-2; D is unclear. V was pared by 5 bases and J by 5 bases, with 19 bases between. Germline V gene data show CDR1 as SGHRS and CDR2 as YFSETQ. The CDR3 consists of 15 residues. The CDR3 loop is CASSYAPTPTYGYTF. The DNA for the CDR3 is TGCGCCAGCAGTTACGCACCGACACCAACTTATGGCTACACCTTC.

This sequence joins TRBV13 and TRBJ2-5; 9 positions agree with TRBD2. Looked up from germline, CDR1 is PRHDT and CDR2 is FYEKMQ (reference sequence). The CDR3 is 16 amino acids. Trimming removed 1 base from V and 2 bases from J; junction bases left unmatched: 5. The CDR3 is CASSLAQRGAQETQYF. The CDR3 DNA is TGTGCCAGCAGCTTAGCACAGCGGGGGGCGCAAGAGACCCAGTACTTC.

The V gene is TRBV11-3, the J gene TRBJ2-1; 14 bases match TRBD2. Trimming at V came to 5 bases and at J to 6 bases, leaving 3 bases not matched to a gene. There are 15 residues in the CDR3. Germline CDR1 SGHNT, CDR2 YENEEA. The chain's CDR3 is CASSTGLAGANEQFF. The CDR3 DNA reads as TGTGCCAGCAGCACGGGACTAGCGGGGGCCAATGAGCAGTTCTTC.

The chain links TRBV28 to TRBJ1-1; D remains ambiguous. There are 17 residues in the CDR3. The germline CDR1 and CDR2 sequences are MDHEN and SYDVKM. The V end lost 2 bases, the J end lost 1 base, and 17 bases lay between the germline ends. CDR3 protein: CASSLGQATFGNTEAFF. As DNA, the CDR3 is TGTGCCAGCAGTTTAGGCCAGGCTACCTTTGGGAACACTGAAGCTTTCTTT.

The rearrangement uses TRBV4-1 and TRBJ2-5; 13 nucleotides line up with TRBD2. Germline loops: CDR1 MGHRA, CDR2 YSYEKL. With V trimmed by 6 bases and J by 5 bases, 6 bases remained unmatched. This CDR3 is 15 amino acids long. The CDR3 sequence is CASSPGTSGTETQYF. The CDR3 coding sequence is TGCGCCAGCAGTCCCGGGACTAGCGGGACTGAGACCCAGTACTTC.

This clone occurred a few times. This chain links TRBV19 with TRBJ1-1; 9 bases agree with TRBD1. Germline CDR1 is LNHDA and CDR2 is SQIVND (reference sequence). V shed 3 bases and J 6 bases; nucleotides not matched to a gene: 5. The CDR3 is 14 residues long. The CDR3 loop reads CASSIGTGIAEAFF. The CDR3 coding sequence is TGTGCCAGTAGTATTGGGACAGGGATCGCTGAAGCTTTCTTT.

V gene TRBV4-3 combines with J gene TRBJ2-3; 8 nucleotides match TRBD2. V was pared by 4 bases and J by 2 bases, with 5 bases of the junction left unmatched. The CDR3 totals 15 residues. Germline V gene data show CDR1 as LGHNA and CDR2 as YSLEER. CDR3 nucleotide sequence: TGCGCCAGCAGCCCCGGGACTAGTCACACAGATACGCAGTATTTT. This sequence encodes CASSPGTSHTDTQYF.

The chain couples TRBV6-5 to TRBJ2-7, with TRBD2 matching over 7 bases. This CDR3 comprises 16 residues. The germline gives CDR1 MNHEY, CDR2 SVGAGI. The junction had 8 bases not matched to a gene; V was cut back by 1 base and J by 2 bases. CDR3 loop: CASSYCPASGAYEQYF. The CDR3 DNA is TGTGCCAGCAGTTACTGTCCGGCTAGCGGCGCCTACGAGCAGTACTTC.

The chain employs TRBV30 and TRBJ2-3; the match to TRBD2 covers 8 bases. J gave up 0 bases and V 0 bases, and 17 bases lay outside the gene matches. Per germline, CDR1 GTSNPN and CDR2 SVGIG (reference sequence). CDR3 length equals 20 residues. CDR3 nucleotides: TGTGCCTGGAGTGTGGCTCGGCGGGAGGACCTACATACTAGCACAGATACGCAGTATTTT. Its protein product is CAWSVARREDLHTSTDTQYF.

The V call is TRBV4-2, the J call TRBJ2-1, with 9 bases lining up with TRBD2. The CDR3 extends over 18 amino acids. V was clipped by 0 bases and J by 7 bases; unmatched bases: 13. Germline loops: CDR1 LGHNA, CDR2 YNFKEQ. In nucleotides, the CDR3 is TGTGCCAGCAGCCAAGAAAAACTAGCGGGCCCGCTAACAAATGAGCAGTTCTTC. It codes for CASSQEKLAGPLTNEQFF.

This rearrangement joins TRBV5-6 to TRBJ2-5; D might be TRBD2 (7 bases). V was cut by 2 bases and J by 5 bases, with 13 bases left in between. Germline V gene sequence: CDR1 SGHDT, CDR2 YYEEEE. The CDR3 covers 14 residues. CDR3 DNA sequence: TGTGCCAGCAGCTTCTGGGGGGGCAGGGAGACCCAGTACTTC. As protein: CASSFWGGRETQYF.